The 24 T cell receptor beta chains given below trace back to one sample, sequenced in a study of blood T cells in healthy people across ages. For the second PCR, which ran for 7 to 11 cycles, a sample-barcoded 5' primer and a J-beta primer mix were used. TCRdb reanalysed the 5' RACE reads using MiXCR and keeps one entry per CDR3 protein. The sample yields around 600,000 distinct CDR3 sequences, 40% to 55% seen once. Material: blood. The origin of the receptors is a man older than 75 in good health.

This chain's CDR3 is CASTFRPTGTGSHEQFF. For the CDR3, the DNA is TGTGCCAGCACGTTCCGCCCGACCGGGACAGGGTCCCATGAGCAGTTCTTC. This chain connects TRBV7-8 to TRBJ2-1, with 9 bases identical to TRBD1. The CDR3 is 17 residues long. The trim removed 7 bases at V and 8 bases at J, leaving 18 bases unmatched. Germline V CDR1 and CDR2: SGHVS, FQNEAQ.

The chain links TRBV29-1 to TRBJ2-7; the D call may be TRBD1 or TRBD2 (6 bases each). Trimming shortened V by 2 bases and J by 0 bases, and 14 bases separated the two germline ends. Germline CDR1 reads SQVTM; CDR2 reads ANQGSEA. This CDR3 region has 15 residues. The CDR3 loop is CSVERGQGLSYEQYF. CDR3 DNA: TGCAGCGTTGAACGGGGGCAGGGGCTCTCCTACGAGCAGTACTTC.

This clonotype has only a few counts. A much larger clone is a single base away; this may be a read error. The gene calls are TRBV6-5 and TRBJ1-2; TRBD1 matches 7 bases. V lost 5 bases, J lost 8 bases, and 11 bases stayed unmatched. In germline, CDR1 is MNHEY, CDR2 SVGAGI. There are 14 residues in the CDR3. Written as DNA, the CDR3 is TGTGCCAGCAGTGACCTATCGACAGGGATGGGCTACACCTTC. This gives the protein CASSDLSTGMGYTF.

The chain is built from TRBV19 and TRBJ2-7; TRBD1 agrees at 7 bases. V lost 5 bases and J lost 2; bases outside the gene matches: 12. The V gene's germline CDR1 is LNHDA and CDR2 SQIVND (reference sequence). The CDR3 has 16 amino acids. The CDR3 sequence: CASSPPPRQGPYEQYF. CDR3 coding DNA: TGTGCCAGTAGTCCTCCCCCTCGACAGGGTCCCTACGAGCAGTACTTC.

This clonotype was detected only once. V is TRBV6-6 and J is TRBJ1-1; 9 bases align to TRBD1. The germline CDR1 and CDR2 sequences are MNHNY and SVGAGI (reference sequence). V was clipped by 8 bases and J by 4 bases; unmatched bases: 5. The CDR3 contains 13 residues. The CDR3 region is CASVGQGCTEAFF. The CDR3, as DNA: TGTGCCAGCGTGGGACAGGGCTGCACTGAAGCTTTCTTT.

This clonotype was seen more than once but under ten times. V gene TRBV5-1 combines with J gene TRBJ2-7; possibly TRBD2 for D (5 bases). Trimming took 0 bases from V and 6 from J, leaving 16 bases between them. CDR3 length: 15 amino acids. CDR1 and CDR2 (germline): SGHRS, YFSETQ. The CDR3 protein is CASSLEGGGGLEQYF. The CDR3 DNA is TGCGCCAGCAGCTTGGAAGGAGGCGGAGGCCTCGAGCAGTACTTC.

V is TRBV7-2 and J is TRBJ2-6, with no clear D. Germline V gives CDR1 SGHTA, CDR2 FQGNSA. The CDR3 contains 15 residues. V lost 4 bases and J lost 4, with 11 bases in between. The CDR3 bases are TGTGCCAGCAGCTCCTTCGAGGTAGGGGCCAACGTCCTGACTTTC. Protein product: CASSSFEVGANVLTF.

The rearrangement joins TRBV20-1 to TRBJ2-1, with 15 bases identical to TRBD2. Per germline, CDR1 DFQATT and CDR2 SNEGSKA (reference sequence). J was trimmed by 2 bases and V by 1 base; bases with no gene match: 12. This CDR3 is 20 amino acids long. The CDR3, as DNA: TGCAGTGCTAGAGGTTCTCCGGGACTAGCGGGAGGTGGGGCCTACAATGAGCAGTTCTTC. Translation: CSARGSPGLAGGGAYNEQFF.

The chain recombines TRBV29-1 with TRBJ1-2, with a tentative D call TRBD1 (6 bases). The CDR3 extends over 13 amino acids. Germline V gives CDR1 SQVTM, CDR2 ANQGSEA. Trimming removed 0 bases from V and 6 bases from J, with 11 bases in between. CDR3 nucleotide sequence: TGCAGCGTTGAAGAGGACAGCACCGATGGCTACACCTTC. It codes for CSVEEDSTDGYTF.

The sample holds a few counts of this clonotype. The rearrangement joins TRBV7-2 to TRBJ2-7; D is possibly TRBD2 (5 bases). CDR3 size: 14 residues. V lost 1 base to trimming and J lost 1 base, with 8 bases between them. Per germline, CDR1 SGHTA and CDR2 FQGNSA. DNA for the CDR3: TGTGCCAGCAGCTTAGTAGCGTATTCCTACGAGCAGTACTTC. It encodes CASSLVAYSYEQYF.

In its sample, this clonotype was seen many times. The CDR3 here is CASSYPGTANEQFF. As DNA, the CDR3 is TGTGCCAGCAGTTACCCGGGGACAGCCAATGAGCAGTTCTTC. The chain has TRBV6-6 and TRBJ2-1; 7 bases match TRBD1. This CDR3 is built from 14 residues. From germline, CDR1 is MNHNY and CDR2 SVGAGI (reference sequence). Trimming cost V 2 bases and J 6 bases; bases outside gene matches: 4.

This chain links TRBV7-2 with TRBJ2-3; 12 nucleotides match TRBD2. Germline V gene sequence: CDR1 SGHTA, CDR2 FQGNSA. V lost 1 base, J lost 5 bases, and 10 bases stayed unmatched. The CDR3 runs to 18 residues. The CDR3 loop is CASSLGSLAGGPRDTQYF. The CDR3 nucleotides read TGTGCCAGCAGCTTAGGATCTCTAGCGGGGGGGCCGAGAGATACGCAGTATTTT.

The J gene is TRBJ2-3, the V gene TRBV20-1, with TRBD1 as a possible D gene (6 bases). The germline V gene has CDR1 DFQATT and CDR2 SNEGSKA (reference sequence). V dropped 2 bases and J dropped 1 base, with 16 bases sitting between them. The CDR3 loop spans 16 amino acids. CDR3 coding DNA: TGCAGTGCTAGACCCATCACAGGGCCCGGCACAGATACGCAGTATTTT. Its protein is CSARPITGPGTDTQYF.

This clonotype was counted ten times or more. This rearrangement joins TRBV7-9 to TRBJ2-7; D tentatively fits TRBD1 or TRBD2 (5 bases each). The length of the CDR3 is 15 residues. Trimming pared 0 bases from V and 4 bases from J, leaving 13 bases between. Germline V lookup: CDR1 SEHNR, CDR2 FQNEAQ (reference sequence). CDR3 amino acids: CASSLALAGSYEQYF. CDR3 nucleotide sequence: TGTGCCAGCAGCTTAGCGTTGGCAGGGAGTTACGAGCAGTACTTC. The entire variable domain, with the rest obtained from reference TRBV7-9 and TRBJ2-7, is as follows: DTGVSQNPRHKITKRGQNVTFRCDPISEHNRLYWYRQTLGQGPEFLTYFQNEAQLEKSRLLSDRFSAERPKGSFSTLEIQRTEQGDSAMYLCASSLALAGSYEQYFGPGTRLTVT.

This clonotype showed up just a few times. The chain employs TRBV7-9 and TRBJ1-2; perhaps TRBD1 as D (5 bases). The CDR3 is made up of 13 amino acids. Trimming shortened V by 7 bases and J by 4 bases, and 13 bases separated the two germline ends. CDR1 is SEHNR and CDR2 is FQNEAQ in the germline V gene (reference sequence). CDR3 nucleotide sequence: TGTGCCAGCACCCCGGGACGGACCTATGGCTACACCTTC. This encodes CASTPGRTYGYTF.

The CDR3 protein is CASSITQDYEQYF. As DNA, the CDR3 is TGTGCCAGTAGTATCACACAGGATTACGAGCAGTACTTC. J is TRBJ2-7 and V is TRBV19; D is perhaps TRBD1 (5 bases). The CDR3 spans 13 residues. From germline, CDR1 is LNHDA and CDR2 SQIVND (reference sequence). V lost 3 bases, J lost 4 bases, and 10 bases lay in between.

The rearrangement joins TRBV13 to TRBJ2-1, with 9 bases lining up with TRBD2. CDR3 length: 12 amino acids. The trim removed 5 bases at V and 14 bases at J, leaving 7 bases unmatched. Germline CDR1 PRHDT, CDR2 FYEKMQ (reference sequence). The CDR3 loop reads CASSLQRGEKFF. In DNA form, the CDR3 reads TGTGCCAGCAGCCTCCAGCGGGGGGAGAAGTTCTTC.

Many counts were recorded for this clonotype. This chain links TRBV6-1 with TRBJ2-6; perhaps TRBD1 as D (6 bases). This CDR3 region has 15 residues. The germline CDR1 and CDR2 sequences are MNHNS and SASEGT. V was cut by 5 bases and J by 0 bases, with 8 bases left in between. Here the CDR3 DNA reads TGTGCCAGCAGTACAGGGTTCTCTGGGGCCAACGTCCTGACTTTC. Its protein product is CASSTGFSGANVLTF.

This clonotype was seen only a few times. The chain joins TRBV24-1 to TRBJ2-3; 7 nucleotides agree with TRBD1. From germline, CDR1 is KGHDR and CDR2 SFDVKD. J was trimmed by 4 bases and V by 4 bases; bases with no gene match: 7. The CDR3 has 15 residues. DNA of the CDR3: TGTGCCACCAGTGACCCTATTGGGACAGCAGATACGCAGTATTTT. It codes for CATSDPIGTADTQYF.

The V and J genes are TRBV5-1 and TRBJ2-5, with D hard to call. The DNA end is a closer match to TRBJ2-7, so the J assignment may be wrong. The CDR3 is 13 amino acids. Per germline, CDR1 SGHRS and CDR2 YFSETQ. The CDR3 spells CASSPVEGSEQYF. CDR3 nucleotide sequence: TGCGCCAGCAGTCCGGTGGAAGGCAGCGAGCAGTACTTC.

This clonotype was detected only a few times. V gene TRBV4-3 combines with J gene TRBJ2-2, with 7 bases matching TRBD1. The CDR3 contains 15 residues. The V gene's germline CDR1 is LGHNA and CDR2 YSLEER. After removal of 3 bases from V and 4 bases from J, the junction contained 5 bases not matched to a gene. CDR3 DNA sequence: TGCGCCAGCAGCCAGGGACAGCGAACCACCGGGGAGCTGTTTTTT. It codes for CASSQGQRTTGELFF.

Ten or more counts support this clonotype. V and J are TRBV29-1 and TRBJ2-3; the D is unclear. V was cut by 6 bases and J by 2 bases, with 9 bases left in between. Germline CDR1 SQVTM, CDR2 ANQGSEA. The CDR3 loop spans 12 amino acids. Here the CDR3 reads CSVRLSTDTQYF. In nucleotides, the CDR3 is TGCAGCGTACGGCTATCCACAGATACGCAGTATTTT.

The V call is TRBV24-1, the J call TRBJ2-5; TRBD2 might be the D (5 bases). CDR1 is KGHDR, CDR2 SFDVKD, per germline. Trimming shortened V by 3 bases and J by 5 bases, and 15 bases separated the two germline ends. The CDR3 covers 15 residues. The CDR3 DNA reads TGTGCCACCAGTGATGCCGGACGAGGGTTGGAGACCCAGTACTTC. This encodes CATSDAGRGLETQYF.

The gene calls are TRBV6-2 or TRBV6-3 and TRBJ1-2; 8 nucleotides line up with TRBD1. CDR1 MNHEY and CDR2 SVGEGT come from the germline V gene. CDR3 length: 13 amino acids. V was pared by 6 bases and J by 2 bases, with 2 bases of the junction left unmatched. This CDR3 reads CASRQGVNYGYTF. CDR3 bases: TGTGCCAGCAGACAGGGGGTGAACTATGGCTACACCTTC.